The clone carrying this TCR beta chain appeared a few times. Per sorted-subset replicate PCR, input was approximately 0.2 ug DNA, representing 30,000 or so T cell genomes. As processed by the authors: Junction-only sequences without quality scores were provided by ImmunoSEQ, so filtering was different. Here immunoSEQ multiplex PCR was the method, and the copy in TCRdb shows in-frame clones only, minus some. For V, J and clone size, that table is used; D and trimming come from the DNA. Here the sample spans some 790,000 clones, approximately 72% being singletons. These data belong to a study of shared clonotypes between healthy human individuals. As for the study in general: Donor composition was a couple of women and a few men, aged 18 to 49. Each donor's CD8 memory used one plate, CD8 naive two, each CD4 subset three.

V gave up 0 bases and J gave up 5 bases, with 9 bases separating them. CDR3 length: 14 residues. Germline CDR1 reads SGHRS; CDR2 reads YFSETQ. This TCR derives from a woman aged 25 to 45 in good health. The rearrangement joins TRBV5-1 to TRBJ1-5; D remains unclear. The sequencing input was memory CD4+ T cells sorted from blood. Subset: CD45RA-negative fraction. CDR3 residues: CASSLEGIDQPQHF. The CDR3 bases are TGCGCCAGCAGCTTGGAGGGCATAGATCAGCCCCAGCATTTT.